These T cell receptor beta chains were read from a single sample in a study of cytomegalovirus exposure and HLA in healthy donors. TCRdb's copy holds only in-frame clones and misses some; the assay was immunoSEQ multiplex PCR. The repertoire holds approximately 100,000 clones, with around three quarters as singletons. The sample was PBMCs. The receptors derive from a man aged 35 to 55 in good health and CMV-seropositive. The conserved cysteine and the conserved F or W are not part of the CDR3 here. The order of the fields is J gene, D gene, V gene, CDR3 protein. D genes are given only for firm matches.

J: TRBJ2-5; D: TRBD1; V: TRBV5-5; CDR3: ASSFYDREQETQY
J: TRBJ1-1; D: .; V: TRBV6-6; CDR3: ASSYSVEAF
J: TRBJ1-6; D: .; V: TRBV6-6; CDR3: ASMGSSYNSPLH
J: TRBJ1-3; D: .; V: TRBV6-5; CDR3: ASSYYRSWAGGTIY
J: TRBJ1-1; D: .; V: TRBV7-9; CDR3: SSSLLSGPNTEAF
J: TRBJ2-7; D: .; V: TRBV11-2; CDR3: ASSFPGSSSYEQY
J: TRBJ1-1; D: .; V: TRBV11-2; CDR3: ASSFFPAGVTWNTEAF
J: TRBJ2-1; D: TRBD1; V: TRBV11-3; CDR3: ASSKTGGNEQF
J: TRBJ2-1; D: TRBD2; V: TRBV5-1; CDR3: ASSSSGGYNEQF
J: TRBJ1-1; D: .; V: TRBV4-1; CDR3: ASSQPTPEDSEAF
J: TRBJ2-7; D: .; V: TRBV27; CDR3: ASSSSWDTRREQY
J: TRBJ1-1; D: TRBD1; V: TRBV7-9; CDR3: ASSPNSGQGNTEAF
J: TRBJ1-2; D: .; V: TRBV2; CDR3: ASSGRQDGYT
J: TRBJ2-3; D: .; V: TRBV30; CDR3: AWRVRSTDTQY
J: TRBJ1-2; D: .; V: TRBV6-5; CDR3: ASSREGVNYGYT
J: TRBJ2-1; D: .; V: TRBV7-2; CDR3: ASSLRRESYNEQF
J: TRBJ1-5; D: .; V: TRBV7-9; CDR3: ASSSAGASNQPQH
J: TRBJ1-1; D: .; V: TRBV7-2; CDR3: ASSLAGGGYTEAF
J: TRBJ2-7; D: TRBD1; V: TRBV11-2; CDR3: ASSWDRNYEQY
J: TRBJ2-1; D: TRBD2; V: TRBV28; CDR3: ASIGRGSYNEQF
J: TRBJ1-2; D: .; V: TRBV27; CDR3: ASCYRVEPNYGYT
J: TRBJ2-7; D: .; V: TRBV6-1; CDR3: ASTTGHLYEQY
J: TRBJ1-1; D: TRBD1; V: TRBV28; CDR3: ASSQVGTGLNTEAF
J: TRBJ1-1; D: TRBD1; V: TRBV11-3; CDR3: ASSSGQPGDTEAF
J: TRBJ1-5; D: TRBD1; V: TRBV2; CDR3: ASSGPDRVSNQPQH
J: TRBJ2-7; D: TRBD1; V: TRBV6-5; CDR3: ASSYQGARFDEQY
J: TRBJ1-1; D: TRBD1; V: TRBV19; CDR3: ASSPYGTGDTEAF
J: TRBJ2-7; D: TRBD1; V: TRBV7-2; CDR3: ASSVDRVREQY
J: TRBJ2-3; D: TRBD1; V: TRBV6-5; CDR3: ASSFGTGGADTQY
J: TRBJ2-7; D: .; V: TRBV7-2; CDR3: ASSLWQAYEQY
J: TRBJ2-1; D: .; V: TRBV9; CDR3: ASSVGGGEQF
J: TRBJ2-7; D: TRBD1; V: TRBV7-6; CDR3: ASSLGQGWEQY
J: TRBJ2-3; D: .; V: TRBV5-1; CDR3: ASSIKRGGTYTDTQY
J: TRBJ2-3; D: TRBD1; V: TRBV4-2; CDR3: ASSLRDRAKDTQY
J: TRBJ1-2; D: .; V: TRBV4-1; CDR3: ASSLSRTWDYGYT
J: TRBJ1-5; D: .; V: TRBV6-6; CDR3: ASGAGNYNQPQH
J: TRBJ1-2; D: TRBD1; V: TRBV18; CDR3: ASSPRTGAGGYT